What follows are 28 T cell receptor beta chains derived from one specimen sequenced in a study of OX40 agonist ivuxolimab in advanced cancers. Clones were read by immunoSEQ multiplex PCR, and TCRdb kept only the in-frame ones, dropping some. The data hold 65,000 to 75,000 clones, with 85% observed a single time. The source material was CD4+ or CD8+ T cells sorted from blood, sampled in a trial of the OX40 agonist ivuxolimab. The receptors come from an adult with an advanced solid tumor such as melanoma, head and neck, liver or kidney cancer.

The gene calls are TRBV2 and TRBJ2-6; D is perhaps TRBD2 (6 bases). The CDR3 is made up of 16 amino acids. Germline V gene data show CDR1 as SNHLY and CDR2 as FYNNEI. V dropped 11 bases and J dropped 4 bases, with 21 bases sitting between them. CDR3 in DNA: TGTGCCCGCGTGCGGGGCTTTGGGTGGGGGGCCAACGTCCTGACTTTC. Amino acid sequence: CARVRGFGWGANVLTF.

This clone appeared a few times. This sequence joins TRBV4-1 and TRBJ1-1, with 9 bases that match TRBD1. V lost 3 bases and J lost 3; bases outside the gene matches: 5. There are 15 residues in the CDR3. Germline V gene sequence: CDR1 MGHRA, CDR2 YSYEKL. CDR3 coding DNA: TGCGCCAGCAGCCATCCTAACAGGGGGCACACTGAAGCTTTCTTT. Its protein is CASSHPNRGHTEAFF.

This chain joins TRBV5-6 and TRBJ1-5, with 7 bases lining up with TRBD1. CDR1 is SGHDT and CDR2 is YYEEEE in the germline V gene. V trimming: 4 bases; J trimming: 5 bases; junction bases outside the gene matches: 6. The CDR3 extends over 14 amino acids. The chain's CDR3 is CASSHQGVDQPQHF. CDR3 DNA sequence: TGTGCCAGCAGCCACCAGGGGGTAGATCAGCCCCAGCATTTT.

The chain couples TRBV18 to TRBJ2-1; 9 bases are shared with TRBD1. Germline CDR1 and CDR2: KGHSH and LQKENI. The length of the CDR3 is 13 residues. V trimming: 4 bases; J trimming: 10 bases; junction bases outside the gene matches: 5. CDR3 coding DNA: TGTGCCAGCTCACGGGACAGGGCGGAGGAGCAGTTCTTC. Translation: CASSRDRAEEQFF.

This clone was seen more than once but under ten times. The chain uses TRBV6-5 and TRBJ2-2; D possibly matches TRBD1 or TRBD2 (5 bases each). Germline V CDR1 and CDR2: MNHEY, SVGAGI. Trimming left V 2 bases short and J 9 bases short, with 13 bases between. CDR3 length equals 14 residues. The CDR3 coding sequence is TGTGCCAGCAGTTACGACGGGACCCTCAGGGAGCTGTTTTTT. Translation: CASSYDGTLRELFF.

The rearrangement uses TRBV5-4 and TRBJ1-4, with D possibly matching TRBD1 (5 bases). The germline gives CDR1 SGHNT, CDR2 YYREEE (reference sequence). The CDR3 length is 15 residues. V was pared by 5 bases and J by 8 bases, with 19 bases between. CDR3 sequence (DNA): TGTGCCAGCAGTCAGGGACTGTCCAATGGAGAAAAACTGTTTTTT. It yields the protein CASSQGLSNGEKLFF. Looking up the rest from reference TRBV5-4 and TRBJ1-4 gives the full variable domain: ETGVTQSPTHLIKTRGQQVTLRCSSQSGHNTVSWYQQALGQGPQFIFQYYREEENGRGNFPPRFSGLQFPNYSSELNVNALELDDSALYLCASSQGLSNGEKLFFGSGTQLSVL.

V and J are TRBV6-1 and TRBJ2-3; 7 bases line up with TRBD2. V was clipped by 8 bases and J by 2 bases; unmatched bases: 4. Germline CDR1 MNHNS, CDR2 SASEGT. The CDR3 consists of 13 residues. The CDR3 loop is CASSRGDTDTQYF. CDR3 in DNA: TGTGCCAGCTCCCGGGGGGACACAGATACGCAGTATTTT.

The chain carries TRBV4-3 and TRBJ2-7, with 11 bases that match TRBD2. J gave up 4 bases and V 8 bases, and 13 bases lay outside the gene matches. Germline V gene sequence: CDR1 LGHNA, CDR2 YSLEER. The CDR3 has 16 amino acids. CDR3 region: CASSQGAGTSGYEQYF. The CDR3 nucleotides are TGCGCCAGCTCACAGGGTGCCGGGACTAGCGGTTACGAGCAGTACTTC.

The chain is built from TRBV30 and TRBJ2-5; unclear D gene. This CDR3 comprises 12 residues. V was shortened by 3 bases and J by 2 bases, with 7 bases between the two germline ends. Germline CDR1 GTSNPN, CDR2 SVGIG (reference sequence). CDR3 sequence: CAWRGLQETQYF. The CDR3 DNA reads TGTGCCTGGAGAGGGCTACAAGAGACCCAGTACTTC.

The chain couples TRBV30 to TRBJ2-5; no reliable D call. V shed 3 bases and J shed 5 bases, with 16 bases lying between them. Germline CDR1 GTSNPN, CDR2 SVGIG (reference sequence). The CDR3 has 14 residues. The CDR3 nucleotides read TGTGCCTGGAGCCTGCGGCCGGATAGGGAGACCCAGTACTTC. Translated, it gives CAWSLRPDRETQYF.

The rearrangement uses TRBV6-6 and TRBJ2-7; 10 nucleotides line up with TRBD1. Per the germline V gene, CDR1 is MNHNY and CDR2 is SVGAGI (reference sequence). After removal of 5 bases from V and 6 bases from J, the junction contained 10 bases not matched to a gene. This CDR3 has 15 amino acids. CDR3 region: CASSPKDRGRIEQYF. Written as DNA, the CDR3 is TGTGCCAGCAGTCCAAAAGACAGGGGGCGCATCGAGCAGTACTTC.

This clone has just one count. The V call is TRBV18, the J call TRBJ1-1; D is possibly TRBD1 (5 bases). V was trimmed by 3 bases and J by 5 bases, leaving 19 bases between them. Germline assignment: CDR1 KGHSH and CDR2 LQKENI. The CDR3 runs to 16 residues. Here the CDR3 DNA reads TGTGCCAGCTCACCCCCAGGTAGGGGAAGGTTGACTGAAGCTTTCTTT. Translated, it gives CASSPPGRGRLTEAFF.

This clone has only a few counts. The chain couples TRBV6-1 to TRBJ1-1; unclear D gene. Germline-derived CDR1 and CDR2 are MNHNS and SASEGT. CDR3 size: 13 residues. V shed 8 bases and J shed 3 bases, with 13 bases lying between them. The CDR3 reads CASYSLRDTEAFF. The CDR3 DNA sequence: TGTGCCAGCTACAGTTTACGGGACACTGAAGCTTTCTTT.

This chain links TRBV5-1 with TRBJ2-1; weak D call: TRBD1 (6 bases). CDR1 SGHRS and CDR2 YFSETQ come from the germline V gene. Between the trimmed V and J ends, which lost 4 bases and 4 bases, there was a span of 12 bases. The CDR3 covers 14 residues. The CDR3 DNA reads as TGCGCCAGCAGCACCGGGACACTGTACAATGAGCAGTTCTTC. The encoded protein is CASSTGTLYNEQFF.

This rearrangement joins TRBV28 to TRBJ2-7; no reliable D call. The CDR3 loop spans 15 amino acids. Per the germline V gene, CDR1 is MDHEN and CDR2 is SYDVKM. Trimming took off 4 bases at V and 3 bases at J, with 16 bases between the two ends. The CDR3 loop reads CASSSRTTALYEQYF. CDR3 sequence (DNA): TGTGCCAGCAGTTCCAGAACCACGGCCCTCTACGAGCAGTACTTC.

The CDR3 DNA is TGTGCCAGCAGCTTCGGCAGGGAATTCACAGATACGCAGTATTTT. It translates to CASSFGREFTDTQYF. This rearrangement joins TRBV11-3 to TRBJ2-3; D might be TRBD1 (5 bases). Trimming shortened V by 3 bases and J by 2 bases, and 12 bases separated the two germline ends. Per the germline V gene, CDR1 is SGHNT and CDR2 is YENEEA. The CDR3 has 15 residues.

This clone showed up just once. This chain connects TRBV6-1 to TRBJ1-5; no clear D gene. This CDR3 is built from 13 residues. Trimming shortened V by 4 bases and J by 3 bases, and 7 bases separated the two germline ends. Germline V lookup: CDR1 MNHNS, CDR2 SASEGT. For the CDR3, the DNA is TGTGCCAGCAGTGCGGGGTTCAATCAGCCCCAGCATTTT. As protein: CASSAGFNQPQHF.

V usage is TRBV10-3 and J usage is TRBJ1-5, with 7 positions matching TRBD1. Per the germline V gene, CDR1 is ENHRY and CDR2 is SYGVKD. This CDR3 is 15 amino acids long. V shed 6 bases and J 1 base; nucleotides not matched to a gene: 6. The CDR3 region has the DNA TGTGCCATCAGCGAAGGGGGCGGGAGCAATCAGCCCCAGCATTTT. Encoded protein: CAISEGGGSNQPQHF.

This rearrangement joins TRBV30 to TRBJ2-2; TRBD1 matches at 7 bases. The trim removed 0 bases at V and 2 bases at J, leaving 3 bases unmatched. CDR1 GTSNPN and CDR2 SVGIG come from the germline V gene (reference sequence). The CDR3 has 15 residues. The CDR3 bases are TGTGCCTGGAGTGTACGGGACAGCAACACCGGGGAGCTGTTTTTT. Protein product: CAWSVRDSNTGELFF.

This clone showed up just once. The chain uses TRBV30 and TRBJ2-2, with TRBD2 as a possible D gene (6 bases). CDR3 size: 15 residues. Per germline, CDR1 GTSNPN and CDR2 SVGIG (reference sequence). V gave up 1 base and J gave up 6 bases, with 15 bases separating them. CDR3 sequence reads: CAWSAPGLPAGELFF. As DNA, the CDR3 is TGTGCCTGGAGTGCCCCGGGACTCCCCGCCGGGGAGCTGTTTTTT.

The chain joins TRBV28 to TRBJ1-5; TRBD1 matches 7 bases. From germline, CDR1 is MDHEN and CDR2 SYDVKM. Trimming cost V 7 bases and J 6 bases; bases outside gene matches: 9. CDR3 size: 14 residues. The CDR3 DNA reads as TGTGCCAGCACGTCAGGGGGGTCGGCTCAGCCCCAGCATTTT. Encoded protein: CASTSGGSAQPQHF.

The CDR3 DNA reads as TGTGCCAGCGGGACAGGGCCTGGGCAGCCCCAGCATTTT. It encodes CASGTGPGQPQHF. This chain joins TRBV2 and TRBJ1-5; 9 nucleotides match TRBD1. Germline CDR1 reads SNHLY; CDR2 reads FYNNEI. V gave up 8 bases and J gave up 7 bases; unmatched junction bases: 6. The CDR3 totals 13 residues.

V usage is TRBV19 and J usage is TRBJ2-5; the match to TRBD2 covers 7 bases. The CDR3 extends over 14 amino acids. The ends lost 4 bases at V and 4 bases at J; junction bases unmatched: 6. In germline, CDR1 is LNHDA, CDR2 SQIVND (reference sequence). The CDR3 DNA reads TGTGCCAGTAGTACCCGACTAGCCCCAGAGACCCAGTACTTC. It translates to CASSTRLAPETQYF.

In nucleotides, the CDR3 is TGTGCCAGCAGCGTAGTAGGGGGGCGAGGCTCCTACAATGAGCAGTTCTTC. It translates to CASSVVGGRGSYNEQFF. V gene TRBV9 combines with J gene TRBJ2-1; D tentatively fits TRBD1 or TRBD2 (6 bases each). The CDR3 consists of 17 residues. From germline, CDR1 is SGDLS and CDR2 YYNGEE. V was shortened by 0 bases and J by 0 bases, with 13 bases between the two germline ends.

The J gene is TRBJ2-7, the V gene TRBV9, with 7 bases fitting TRBD1. With 0 bases clipped from V and 0 bases from J, the junction kept 6 bases outside the gene matches. Germline CDR1 SGDLS, CDR2 YYNGEE. This CDR3 has 16 residues. Written as DNA, the CDR3 is TGTGCCAGCAGCGTAGGGGGACAGTCTACCTCCTACGAGCAGTACTTC. Protein: CASSVGGQSTSYEQYF.

V usage is TRBV19 and J usage is TRBJ1-1; 7 bases map to TRBD1. Per the germline V gene, CDR1 is LNHDA and CDR2 is SQIVND (reference sequence). The CDR3 consists of 20 residues. Trimming removed 4 bases from V and 4 bases from J; junction bases left unmatched: 24. The CDR3 coding sequence is TGTGCCAGTAGTACCTACCTGACAGGGAAGGATTGGTATTCCGGCACTGAAGCTTTCTTT. Translated: CASSTYLTGKDWYSGTEAFF.

This clone was picked up one time. The chain recombines TRBV27 with TRBJ2-4; D is ambiguous. The CDR3 runs to 15 residues. Germline CDR1 and CDR2: MNHEY and SMNVEV (reference sequence). V was clipped by 5 bases and J by 0 bases, with 11 bases between them. The CDR3 loop reads CASSPSRLAKNIQYF. CDR3 DNA: TGTGCCAGCAGTCCCTCGAGGCTAGCCAAAAACATTCAGTACTTC.

The V gene is TRBV6-6, the J gene TRBJ2-3; D is possibly TRBD2 (5 bases). Between the trimmed V and J ends, which lost 8 bases and 0 bases, there was a span of 15 bases. CDR1 and CDR2 from the germline V gene are MNHNY and SVGAGI (reference sequence). The CDR3 extends over 15 amino acids. CDR3 DNA: TGTGCCAGCTTTGTACGTCGGGGTAGCACAGATACGCAGTATTTT. This encodes CASFVRRGSTDTQYF.